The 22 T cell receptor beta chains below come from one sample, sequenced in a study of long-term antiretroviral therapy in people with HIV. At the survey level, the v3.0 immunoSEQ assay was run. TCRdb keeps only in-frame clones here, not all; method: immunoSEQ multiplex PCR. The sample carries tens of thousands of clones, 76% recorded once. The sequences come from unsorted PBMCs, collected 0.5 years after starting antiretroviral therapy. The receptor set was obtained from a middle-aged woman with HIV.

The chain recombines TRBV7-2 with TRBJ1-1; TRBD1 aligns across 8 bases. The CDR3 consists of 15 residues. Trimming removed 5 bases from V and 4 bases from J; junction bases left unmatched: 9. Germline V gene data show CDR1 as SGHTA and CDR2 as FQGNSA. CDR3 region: CASSTGQGGSTEAFF. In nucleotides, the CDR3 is TGTGCCAGCAGCACCGGACAGGGCGGCAGCACTGAAGCTTTCTTT.

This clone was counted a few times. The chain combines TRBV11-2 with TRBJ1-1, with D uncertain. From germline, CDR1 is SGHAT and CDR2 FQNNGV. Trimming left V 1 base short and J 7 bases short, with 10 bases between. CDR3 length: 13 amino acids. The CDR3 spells CASSLVTAGEAFF. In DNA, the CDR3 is TGTGCCAGCAGCTTAGTGACGGCAGGTGAAGCTTTCTTT.

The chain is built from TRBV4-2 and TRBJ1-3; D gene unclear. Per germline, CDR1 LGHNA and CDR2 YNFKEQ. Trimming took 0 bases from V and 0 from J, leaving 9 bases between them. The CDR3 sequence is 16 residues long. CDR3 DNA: TGTGCCAGCAGCCAAGAAAGAGACACCTCTGGAAACACCATATATTTT. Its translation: CASSQERDTSGNTIYF.

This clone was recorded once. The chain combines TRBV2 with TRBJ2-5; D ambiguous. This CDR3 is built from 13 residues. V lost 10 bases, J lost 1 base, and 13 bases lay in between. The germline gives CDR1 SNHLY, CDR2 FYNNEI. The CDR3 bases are TGTGCCACCATGTCTAACAGCCAAGAGACCCAGTACTTC. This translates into CATMSNSQETQYF.

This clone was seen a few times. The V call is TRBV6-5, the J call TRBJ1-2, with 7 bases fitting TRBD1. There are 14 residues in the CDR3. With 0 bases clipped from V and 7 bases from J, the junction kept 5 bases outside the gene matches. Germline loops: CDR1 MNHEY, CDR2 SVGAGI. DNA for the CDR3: TGTGCCAGCAGTTACTCGTTCAGGGGGAGTGGCTACACCTTC. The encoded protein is CASSYSFRGSGYTF.

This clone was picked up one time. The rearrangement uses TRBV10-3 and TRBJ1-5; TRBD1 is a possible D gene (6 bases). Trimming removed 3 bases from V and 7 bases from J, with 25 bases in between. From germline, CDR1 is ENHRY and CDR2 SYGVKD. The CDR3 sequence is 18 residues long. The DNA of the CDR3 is TGTGCCATCAGTGATCCCCGACGGGGGCCTACCGATGGGCAGCCCCAGCATTTT. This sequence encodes CAISDPRRGPTDGQPQHF.

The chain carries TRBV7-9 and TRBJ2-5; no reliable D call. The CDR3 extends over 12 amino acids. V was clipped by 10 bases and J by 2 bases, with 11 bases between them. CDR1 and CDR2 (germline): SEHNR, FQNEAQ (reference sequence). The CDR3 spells CATGQLQETQYF. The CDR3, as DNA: TGTGCCACTGGGCAGTTACAAGAGACCCAGTACTTC.

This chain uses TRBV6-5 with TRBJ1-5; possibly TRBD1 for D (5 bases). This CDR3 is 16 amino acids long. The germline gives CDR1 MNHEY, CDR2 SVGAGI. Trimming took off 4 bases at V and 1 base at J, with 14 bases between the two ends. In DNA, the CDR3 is TGTGCCAGCAGTTTAAAAGGTTGGGGGAGCAATCAGCCCCAGCATTTT. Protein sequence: CASSLKGWGSNQPQHF.

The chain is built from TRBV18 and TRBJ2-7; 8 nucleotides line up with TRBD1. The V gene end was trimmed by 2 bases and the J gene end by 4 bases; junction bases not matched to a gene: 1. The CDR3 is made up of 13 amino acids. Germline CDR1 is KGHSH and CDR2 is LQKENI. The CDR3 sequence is CASSPTGGYEQYF. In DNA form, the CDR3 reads TGTGCCAGCTCACCAACAGGGGGGTACGAGCAGTACTTC.

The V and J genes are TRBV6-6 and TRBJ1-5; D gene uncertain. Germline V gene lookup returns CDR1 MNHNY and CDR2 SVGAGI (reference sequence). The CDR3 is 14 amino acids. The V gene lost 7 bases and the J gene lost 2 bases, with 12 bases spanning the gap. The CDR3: CASIQGLGNQPQHF. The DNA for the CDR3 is TGTGCCAGCATTCAAGGGCTTGGCAATCAGCCCCAGCATTTT.

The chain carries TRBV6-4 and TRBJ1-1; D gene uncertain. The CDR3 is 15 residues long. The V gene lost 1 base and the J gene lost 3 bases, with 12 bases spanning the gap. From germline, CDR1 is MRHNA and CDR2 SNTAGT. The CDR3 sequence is CASSDYAIGHTEAFF. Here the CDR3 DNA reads TGTGCCAGCAGTGACTACGCCATCGGGCACACTGAAGCTTTCTTT.

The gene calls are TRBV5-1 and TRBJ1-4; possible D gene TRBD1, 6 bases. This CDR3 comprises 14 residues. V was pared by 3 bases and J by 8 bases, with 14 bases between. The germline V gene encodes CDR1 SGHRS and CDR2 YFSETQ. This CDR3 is CASSSAGEREKLFF. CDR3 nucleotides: TGCGCCAGCAGCTCCGCAGGGGAGAGGGAAAAACTGTTTTTT.

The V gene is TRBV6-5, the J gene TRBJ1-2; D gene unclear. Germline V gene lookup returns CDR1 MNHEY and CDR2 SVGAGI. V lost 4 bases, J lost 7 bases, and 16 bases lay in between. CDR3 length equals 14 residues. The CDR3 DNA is TGTGCCAGCAGTTCATCCCCGACGGCTTCTGGCTACACCTTC. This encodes CASSSSPTASGYTF.

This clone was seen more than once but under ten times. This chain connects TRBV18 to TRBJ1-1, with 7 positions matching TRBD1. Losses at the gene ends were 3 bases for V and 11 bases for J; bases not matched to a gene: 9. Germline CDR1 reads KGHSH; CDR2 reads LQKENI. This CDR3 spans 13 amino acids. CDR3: CASSPGTELEAFF. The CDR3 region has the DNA TGTGCCAGCTCACCGGGGACAGAGTTGGAGGCTTTCTTT.

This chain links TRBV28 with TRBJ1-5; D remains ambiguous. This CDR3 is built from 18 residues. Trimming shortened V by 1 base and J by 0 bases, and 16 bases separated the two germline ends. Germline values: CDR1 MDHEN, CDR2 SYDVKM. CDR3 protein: CASSLLSLGILSNQPQHF. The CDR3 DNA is TGTGCCAGCAGTTTATTGTCTCTGGGGATCCTTAGCAATCAGCCCCAGCATTTT.

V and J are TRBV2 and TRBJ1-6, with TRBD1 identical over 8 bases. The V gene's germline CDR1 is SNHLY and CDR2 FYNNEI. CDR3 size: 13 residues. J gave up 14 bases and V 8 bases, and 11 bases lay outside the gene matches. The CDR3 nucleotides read TGTGCCAGCGGGGAGGGACAGGCATTAGCCCTCCACTTT. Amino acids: CASGEGQALALHF.

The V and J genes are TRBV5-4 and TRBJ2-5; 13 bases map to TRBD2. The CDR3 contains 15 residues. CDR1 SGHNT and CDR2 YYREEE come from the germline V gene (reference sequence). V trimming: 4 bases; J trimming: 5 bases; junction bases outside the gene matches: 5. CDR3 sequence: CASSPLAGGVETQYF. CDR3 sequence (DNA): TGTGCCAGCAGCCCACTAGCGGGGGGGGTTGAGACCCAGTACTTC.

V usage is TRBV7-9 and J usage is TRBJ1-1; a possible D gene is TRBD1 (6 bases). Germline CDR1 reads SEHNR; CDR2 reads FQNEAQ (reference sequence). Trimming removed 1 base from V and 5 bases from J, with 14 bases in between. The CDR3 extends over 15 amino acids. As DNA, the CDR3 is TGTGCCAGCAGCTTAGGAGCGGGGGCCAGGACTGAAGCTTTCTTT. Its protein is CASSLGAGARTEAFF.

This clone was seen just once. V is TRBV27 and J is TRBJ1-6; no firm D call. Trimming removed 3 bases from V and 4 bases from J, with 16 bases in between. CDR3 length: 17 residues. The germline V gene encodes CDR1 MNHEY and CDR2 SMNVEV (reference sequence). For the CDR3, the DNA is TGTGCCAGCAGTTTTGGCGACGGAAGCACTTATAATTCACCCCTCCACTTT. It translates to CASSFGDGSTYNSPLHF.

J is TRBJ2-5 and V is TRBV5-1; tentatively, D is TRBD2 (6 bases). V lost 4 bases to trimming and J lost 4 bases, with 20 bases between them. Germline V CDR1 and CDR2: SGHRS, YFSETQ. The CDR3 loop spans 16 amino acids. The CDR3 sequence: CASSRAPGLAGETQYF. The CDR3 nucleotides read TGCGCCAGCAGCAGGGCTCCGGGACTCGCTGGAGAGACCCAGTACTTC.

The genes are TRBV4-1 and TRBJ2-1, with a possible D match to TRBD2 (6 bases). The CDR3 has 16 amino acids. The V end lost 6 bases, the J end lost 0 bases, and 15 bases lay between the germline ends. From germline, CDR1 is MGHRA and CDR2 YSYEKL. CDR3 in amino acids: CASRLGTSTSYNEQFF. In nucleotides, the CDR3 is TGCGCCAGCAGACTCGGGACTTCGACCTCCTACAATGAGCAGTTCTTC.

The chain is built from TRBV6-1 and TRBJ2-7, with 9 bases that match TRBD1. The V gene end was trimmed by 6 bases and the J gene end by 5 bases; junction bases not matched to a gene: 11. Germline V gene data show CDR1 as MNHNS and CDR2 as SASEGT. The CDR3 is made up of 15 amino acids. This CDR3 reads CASRDTGGNVHEQYF. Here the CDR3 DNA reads TGTGCCAGCAGGGATACAGGGGGCAACGTCCACGAGCAGTACTTC.